This T cell receptor beta chain derives from a study of cytomegalovirus exposure and HLA in healthy donors. Primers: 60 Vbeta forward and 13 Jbeta reverse. Clones were sequenced by immunoSEQ multiplex PCR, and TCRdb holds only the in-frame ones, with some missing. Of 150,000 to 200,000 clones in the sample, 77% were seen once. Regarding the study as a whole: One variant, a missense change in DCLRE1C, was linked in a later analysis to TCR beta V- and J-gene trimming. The dataset shows that most TCR sequences were rare, while some public TCRs occurred in many donors. Altogether, 170 or so TCR beta chains were recorded as cytomegalovirus-associated.

About this clone itself: As yet, its antigen is unknown.

CDR1 MDHEN and CDR2 SYDVKM come from the germline V gene. After removal of 7 bases from V and 0 bases from J, the junction contained 16 bases not matched to a gene. The CDR3 loop spans 19 amino acids. Sequencing was performed on PBMCs. This chain connects TRBV28 to TRBJ1-3; 9 nucleotides align to TRBD1. This receptor was taken from a woman in her thirties in good health and CMV-seropositive. The CDR3 protein is CASTAITGGLTSSGNTIYF. CDR3 in DNA: TGTGCCAGCACCGCCATTACAGGGGGCTTAACGAGCTCTGGAAACACCATATATTTT.